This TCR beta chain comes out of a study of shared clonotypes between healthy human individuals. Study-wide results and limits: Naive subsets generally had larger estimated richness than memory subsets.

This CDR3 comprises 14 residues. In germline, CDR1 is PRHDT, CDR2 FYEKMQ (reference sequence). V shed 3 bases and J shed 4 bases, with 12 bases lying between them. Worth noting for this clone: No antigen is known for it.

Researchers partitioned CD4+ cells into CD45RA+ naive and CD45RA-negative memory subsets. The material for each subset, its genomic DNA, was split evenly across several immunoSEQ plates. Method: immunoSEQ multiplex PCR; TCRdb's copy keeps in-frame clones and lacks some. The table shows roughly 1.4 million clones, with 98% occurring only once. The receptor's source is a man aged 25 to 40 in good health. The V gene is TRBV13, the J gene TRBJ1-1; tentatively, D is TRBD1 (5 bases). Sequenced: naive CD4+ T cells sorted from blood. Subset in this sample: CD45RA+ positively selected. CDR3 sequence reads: CASSLRGARTEAFF. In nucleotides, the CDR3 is TGTGCCAGCAGCTTGAGAGGGGCGCGCACTGAAGCTTTCTTT.